This is a list of T cell receptor beta chains from one sample in a study of blood T cells in healthy people across ages. Via MiXCR, TCRdb re-called the 5' RACE reads, giving one row per CDR3 protein. In the table there are about 1.1 million distinct CDR3 sequences, roughly two fifths of which are singletons. The sequencing input was blood. The receptors shown here come from a man between 18 and 35 years old in good health. Both conserved end residues are part of each CDR3. D genes are given only for firm matches. Rows give clone size only sometimes, using once, few, many, or a class for an expanded clone.

D gene,clone size,V gene,J gene,CDR3 protein,CDR3 DNA
NA,NA,TRBV2,TRBJ1-2,CASSERGSIVGGYTF,TGTGCCAGCAGTGAACGCGGTTCGATTGTGGGTGGCTACACCTTC
NA,once,TRBV27,TRBJ1-5,CASSLSGVGGFNQPQHF,TGTGCCAGCAGTTTATCGGGTGTGGGAGGGTTCAATCAGCCCCAGCATTTT
NA,few,TRBV20-1,TRBJ1-5,CSADSPNQPQHF,TGCAGTGCCGACAGCCCCAATCAGCCCCAGCATTTT
NA,few,TRBV6-2/TRBV6-3,TRBJ2-1,CASKDSTGGNNEQFF,TGTGCCAGCAAAGACAGTACCGGGGGCAACAATGAGCAGTTCTTC
NA,few,TRBV25-1,TRBJ1-6,CASSDRETYNSPLHF,TGTGCCAGCAGTGACAGGGAAACCTATAATTCACCCCTCCACTTT
NA,NA,TRBV25-1,TRBJ1-2,CASASGGYGCTF,TGTGCCAGCGCCTCGGGGGGCTATGGCTGCACCTTC
NA,few,TRBV12-3/TRBV12-4,TRBJ2-6,CASSYQKISGANVLTF,TGTGCCAGCAGTTACCAAAAGATCTCTGGGGCCAACGTCCTGACTTTC
NA,NA,TRBV20-1,TRBJ2-1,CSARDPPSRSSYNEQFF,TGCAGTGCTAGAGATCCTCCAAGCCGGAGCTCCTACAATGAGCAGTTCTTC
TRBD1,NA,TRBV28,TRBJ2-1,CASSAPGTGTYNEQFF,TGTGCCAGCAGCGCTCCCGGGACAGGGACATACAATGAGCAGTTCTTC
NA,NA,TRBV5-1,TRBJ2-7,CASSLQRYNEQYF,TGCGCCAGCAGCTTACAGCGATACAATGAGCAGTACTTC
NA,NA,TRBV24-1,TRBJ2-7,CATSSKRSGLYEQYF,TGTGCCACCAGTTCTAAGCGATCAGGCCTCTACGAGCAGTACTTC
NA,NA,TRBV4-3,TRBJ2-7,CASSQEGGGRGGYNEQYF,TGCGCCAGCAGCCAAGAGGGGGGGGGCCGCGGGGGTTACAATGAGCAGTACTTC
NA,few,TRBV7-9,TRBJ1-2,CASSPTAHGYTF,TGTGCCAGCAGCCCGACAGCCCATGGCTACACCTTC